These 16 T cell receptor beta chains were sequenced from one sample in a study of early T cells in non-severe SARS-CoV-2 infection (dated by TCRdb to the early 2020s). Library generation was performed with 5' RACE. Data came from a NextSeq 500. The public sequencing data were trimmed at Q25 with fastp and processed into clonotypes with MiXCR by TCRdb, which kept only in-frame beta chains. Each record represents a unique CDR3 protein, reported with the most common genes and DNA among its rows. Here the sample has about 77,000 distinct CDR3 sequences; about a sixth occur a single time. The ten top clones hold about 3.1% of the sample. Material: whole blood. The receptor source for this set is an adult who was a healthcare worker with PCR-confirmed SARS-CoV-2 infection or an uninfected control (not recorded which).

The CDR3 DNA reads as TGTGCCAGCAGCTTTGGCCTTACTGAAAAACTGTTTTTT. Translated, it gives CASSFGLTEKLFF. The chain employs TRBV7-9 and TRBJ1-4, with unresolved D. The germline gives CDR1 SEHNR, CDR2 FQNEAQ (reference sequence). This CDR3 has 13 residues. Trimming cost V 3 bases and J 7 bases, with 9 bases left between them.

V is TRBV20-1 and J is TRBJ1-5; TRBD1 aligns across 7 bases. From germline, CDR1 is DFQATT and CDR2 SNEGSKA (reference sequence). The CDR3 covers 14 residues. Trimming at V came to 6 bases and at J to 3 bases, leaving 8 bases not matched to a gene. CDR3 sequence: CSAKTGIANQPQHF. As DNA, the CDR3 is TGCAGTGCCAAGACAGGGATAGCCAATCAGCCCCAGCATTTT.

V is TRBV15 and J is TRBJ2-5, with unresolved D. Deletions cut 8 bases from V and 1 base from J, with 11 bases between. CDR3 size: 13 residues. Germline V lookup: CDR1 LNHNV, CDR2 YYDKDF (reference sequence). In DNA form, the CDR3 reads TGTGCCACCTCAGGACGGAGCCAAGAGACCCAGTACTTC. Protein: CATSGRSQETQYF.

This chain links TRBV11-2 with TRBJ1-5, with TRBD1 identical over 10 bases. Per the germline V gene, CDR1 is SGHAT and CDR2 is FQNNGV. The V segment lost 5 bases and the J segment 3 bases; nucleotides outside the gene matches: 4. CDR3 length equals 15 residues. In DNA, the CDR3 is TGTGCCAGCAGCCGCGGGACAGGGGACAATCAGCCCCAGCATTTT. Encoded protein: CASSRGTGDNQPQHF.

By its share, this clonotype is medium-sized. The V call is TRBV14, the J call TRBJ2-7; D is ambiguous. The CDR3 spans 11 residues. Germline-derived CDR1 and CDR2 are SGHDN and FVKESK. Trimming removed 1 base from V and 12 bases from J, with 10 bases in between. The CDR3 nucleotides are TGTGCCAGCAGCCAAGGAAGAGTTACGTACTTC. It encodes CASSQGRVTYF.

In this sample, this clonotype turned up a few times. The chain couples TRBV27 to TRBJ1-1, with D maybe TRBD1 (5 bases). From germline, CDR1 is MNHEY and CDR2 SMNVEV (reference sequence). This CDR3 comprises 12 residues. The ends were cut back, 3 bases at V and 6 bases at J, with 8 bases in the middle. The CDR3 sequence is CASSFQGAEAFF. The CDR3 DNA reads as TGTGCCAGCAGTTTCCAGGGTGCTGAAGCTTTCTTT.

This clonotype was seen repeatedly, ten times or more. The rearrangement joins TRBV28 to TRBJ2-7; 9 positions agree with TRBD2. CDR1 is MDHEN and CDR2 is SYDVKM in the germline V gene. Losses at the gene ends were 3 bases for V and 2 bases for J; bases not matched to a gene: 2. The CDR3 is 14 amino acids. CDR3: CASSLRGGAYEQYF. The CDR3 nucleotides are TGTGCCAGCAGTTTGCGGGGGGGTGCCTACGAGCAGTACTTC.

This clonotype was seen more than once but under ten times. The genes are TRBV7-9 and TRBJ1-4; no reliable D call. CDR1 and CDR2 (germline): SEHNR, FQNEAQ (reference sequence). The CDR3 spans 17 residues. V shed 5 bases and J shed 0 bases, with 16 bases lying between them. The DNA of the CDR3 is TGTGCCAGCAGCCTCACCAATCTGGGCGCAACTAATGAAAAACTGTTTTTT. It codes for CASSLTNLGATNEKLFF.

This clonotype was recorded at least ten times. CDR3 nucleotides: TGCGCCAGCAGCTTGGAAGCGGGGGGTTTTAATGAGCAGTTCTTC. Its protein is CASSLEAGGFNEQFF. The chain is built from TRBV5-1 and TRBJ2-1; 9 bases line up with TRBD2. This CDR3 is 15 amino acids long. Germline loops: CDR1 SGHRS, CDR2 YFSETQ. The trim removed 0 bases at V and 7 bases at J, leaving 5 bases unmatched.

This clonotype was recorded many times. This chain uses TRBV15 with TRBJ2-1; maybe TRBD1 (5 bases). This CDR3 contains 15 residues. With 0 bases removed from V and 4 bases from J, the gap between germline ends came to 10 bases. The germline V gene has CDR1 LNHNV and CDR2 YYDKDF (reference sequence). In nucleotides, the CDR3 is TGTGCCACCAGCAGAGATAGGGGAACGTACAATGAGCAGTTCTTC. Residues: CATSRDRGTYNEQFF.

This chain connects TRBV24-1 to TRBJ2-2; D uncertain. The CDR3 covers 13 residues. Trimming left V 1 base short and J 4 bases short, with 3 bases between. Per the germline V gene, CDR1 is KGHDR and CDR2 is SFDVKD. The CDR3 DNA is TGTGCCACCAGTGATTTCTCCACCGGGGAGCTGTTTTTT. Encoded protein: CATSDFSTGELFF.

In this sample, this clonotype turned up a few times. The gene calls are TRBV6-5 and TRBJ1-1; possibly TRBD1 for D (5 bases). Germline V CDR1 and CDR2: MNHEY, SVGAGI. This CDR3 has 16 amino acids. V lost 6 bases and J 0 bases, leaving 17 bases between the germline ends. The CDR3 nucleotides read TGTGCCAGCAGCCGGGACCGCGCGGGGTTGAACACTGAAGCTTTCTTT. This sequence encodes CASSRDRAGLNTEAFF.

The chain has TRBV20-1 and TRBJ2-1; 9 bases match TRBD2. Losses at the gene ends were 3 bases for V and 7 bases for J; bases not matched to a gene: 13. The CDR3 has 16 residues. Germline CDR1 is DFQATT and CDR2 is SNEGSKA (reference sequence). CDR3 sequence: CSASPSGKFDVNEQFF. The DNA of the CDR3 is TGCAGTGCTAGCCCTAGCGGGAAATTTGACGTAAATGAGCAGTTCTTC.

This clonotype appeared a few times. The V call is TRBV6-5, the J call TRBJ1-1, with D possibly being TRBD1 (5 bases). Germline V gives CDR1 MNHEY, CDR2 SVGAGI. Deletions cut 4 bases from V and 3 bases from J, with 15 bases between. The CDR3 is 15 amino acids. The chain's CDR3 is CASSFGGEGDTEAFF. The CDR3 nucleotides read TGTGCCAGCAGTTTTGGAGGGGAGGGAGACACTGAAGCTTTCTTT.

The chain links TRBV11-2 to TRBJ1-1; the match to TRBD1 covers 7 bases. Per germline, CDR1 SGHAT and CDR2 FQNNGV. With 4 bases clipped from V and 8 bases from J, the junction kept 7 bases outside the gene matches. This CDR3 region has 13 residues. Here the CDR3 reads CASSYVGQSEAFF. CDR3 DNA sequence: TGTGCCAGCAGCTACGTGGGACAGTCAGAAGCTTTCTTT.

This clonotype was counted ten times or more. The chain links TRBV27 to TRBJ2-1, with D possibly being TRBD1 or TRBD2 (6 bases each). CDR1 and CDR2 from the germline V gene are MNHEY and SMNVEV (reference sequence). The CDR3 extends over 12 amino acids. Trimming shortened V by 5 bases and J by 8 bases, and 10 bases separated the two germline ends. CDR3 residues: CASSQGGHEQFF. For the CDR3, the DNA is TGTGCCAGCAGTCAAGGGGGGCATGAGCAGTTCTTC.